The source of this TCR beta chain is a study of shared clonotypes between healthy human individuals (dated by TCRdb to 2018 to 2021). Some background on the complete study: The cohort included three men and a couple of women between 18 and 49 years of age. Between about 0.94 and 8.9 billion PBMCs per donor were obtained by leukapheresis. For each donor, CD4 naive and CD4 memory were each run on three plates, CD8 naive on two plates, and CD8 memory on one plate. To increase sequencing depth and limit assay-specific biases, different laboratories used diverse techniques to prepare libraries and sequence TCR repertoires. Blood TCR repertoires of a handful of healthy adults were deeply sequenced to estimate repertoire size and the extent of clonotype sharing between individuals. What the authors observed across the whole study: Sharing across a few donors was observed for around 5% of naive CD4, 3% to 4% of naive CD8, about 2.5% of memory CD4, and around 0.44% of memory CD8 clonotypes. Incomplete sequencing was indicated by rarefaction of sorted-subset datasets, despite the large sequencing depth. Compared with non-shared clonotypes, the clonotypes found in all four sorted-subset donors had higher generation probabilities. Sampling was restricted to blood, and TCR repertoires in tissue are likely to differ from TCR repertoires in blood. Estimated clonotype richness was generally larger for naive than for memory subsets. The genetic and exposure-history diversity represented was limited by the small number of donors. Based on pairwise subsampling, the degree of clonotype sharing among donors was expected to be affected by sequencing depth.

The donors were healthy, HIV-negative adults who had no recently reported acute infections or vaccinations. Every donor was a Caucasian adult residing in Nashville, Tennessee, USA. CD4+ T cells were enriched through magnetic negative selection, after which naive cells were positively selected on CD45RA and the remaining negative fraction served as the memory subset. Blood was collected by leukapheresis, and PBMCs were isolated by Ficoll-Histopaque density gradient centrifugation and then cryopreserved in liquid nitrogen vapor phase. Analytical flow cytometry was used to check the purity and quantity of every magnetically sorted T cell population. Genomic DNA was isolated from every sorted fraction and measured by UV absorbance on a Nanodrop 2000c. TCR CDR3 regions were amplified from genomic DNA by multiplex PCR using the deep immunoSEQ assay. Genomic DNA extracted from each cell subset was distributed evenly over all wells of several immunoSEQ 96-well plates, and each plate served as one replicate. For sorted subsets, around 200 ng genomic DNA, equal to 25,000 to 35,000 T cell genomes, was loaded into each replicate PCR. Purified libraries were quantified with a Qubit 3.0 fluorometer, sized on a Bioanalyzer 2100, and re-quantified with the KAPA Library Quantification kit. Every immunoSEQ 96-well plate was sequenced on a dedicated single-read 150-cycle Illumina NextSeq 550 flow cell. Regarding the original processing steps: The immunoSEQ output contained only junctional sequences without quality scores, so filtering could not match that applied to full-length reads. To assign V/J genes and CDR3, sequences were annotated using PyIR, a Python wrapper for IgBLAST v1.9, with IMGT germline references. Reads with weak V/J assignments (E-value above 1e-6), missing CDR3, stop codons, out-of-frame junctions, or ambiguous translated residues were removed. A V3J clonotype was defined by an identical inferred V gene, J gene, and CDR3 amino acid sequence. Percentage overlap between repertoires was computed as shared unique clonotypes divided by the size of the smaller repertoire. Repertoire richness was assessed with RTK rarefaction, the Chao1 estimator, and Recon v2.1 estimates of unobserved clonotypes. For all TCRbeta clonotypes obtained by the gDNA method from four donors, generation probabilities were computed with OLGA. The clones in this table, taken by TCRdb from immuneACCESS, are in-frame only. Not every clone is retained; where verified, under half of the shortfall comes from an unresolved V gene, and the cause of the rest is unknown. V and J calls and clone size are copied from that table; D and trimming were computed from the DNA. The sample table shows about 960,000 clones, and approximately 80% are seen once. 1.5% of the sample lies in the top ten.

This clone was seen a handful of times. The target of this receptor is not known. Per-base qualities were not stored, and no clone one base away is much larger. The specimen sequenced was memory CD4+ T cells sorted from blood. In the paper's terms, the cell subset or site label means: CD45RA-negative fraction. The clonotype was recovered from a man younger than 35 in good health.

The sequenced DNA: TGTGCCTGGAGTGACGGTGGGCGTTCACCCCTCCACTTT. It translates to CAWSDGGRSPLHF. The chain is assembled from TRBV30 and TRBJ1-6; the D gene lacks a confident call. Trimming removed 1 base from V and 9 bases from J, leaving 10 bases between the germline ends. CDR1 and CDR2 are read off the germline V gene (reference sequence) as GTSNPN and SVGIG. Inclusive of the bounding cysteine and phenylalanine, the CDR3 is 13 residues long. Solely the CDR3 DNA is kept, with 39 bases framed from the first base.